What follows are 12 T cell receptor beta chains derived from one specimen sequenced in a study of blood T cell repertoires in COVID-19. Assay used: immunoSEQ multiplex PCR; TCRdb lists only in-frame clones, some missing. Altogether 55,000 to 75,000 clones are present, roughly 82% being singletons, with the ten largest covering more than 15%. The specimen sequenced was peripheral blood. These receptors were collected from a man of 80 years or more with active COVID-19.

This clone has a handful of counts. The chain employs TRBV27 and TRBJ1-5; D is uncertain. V lost 3 bases and J lost 0, with 6 bases in between. The CDR3 is 14 amino acids. In germline, CDR1 is MNHEY, CDR2 SMNVEV (reference sequence). The CDR3 DNA is TGTGCCAGCAGTTTTGGAGATAGCAATCAGCCCCAGCATTTT. Its translation: CASSFGDSNQPQHF.

The CDR3 is CASRLAGGTGELFF. CDR3 bases: TGTGCCAGCAGGTTAGCGGGAGGTACCGGGGAGCTGTTTTTT. This chain links TRBV27 with TRBJ2-2; 10 bases align to TRBD2. Germline-derived CDR1 and CDR2 are MNHEY and SMNVEV (reference sequence). This CDR3 is 14 amino acids long. Unmatched junction bases numbered 3, after V lost 6 bases and J lost 5 bases.

The V call is TRBV19, the J call TRBJ2-7, with TRBD1 identical over 9 bases. Trimming took 6 bases from V and 3 from J; bases not matched to a gene: 9. Germline lookup yields CDR1 LNHDA and CDR2 SQIVND (reference sequence). The CDR3 totals 15 residues. This CDR3 is CASSRPGTGNYEQYF. DNA for the CDR3: TGTGCCAGTAGCCGACCCGGGACAGGGAACTACGAGCAGTACTTC. The whole variable domain, filled in from reference TRBV19 and TRBJ2-7, reads DGGITQSPKYLFRKEGQNVTLSCEQNLNHDAMYWYRQDPGQGLRLIYYSQIVNDFQKGDIAEGYSVSREKKESFPLTVTSAQKNPTAFYLCASSRPGTGNYEQYFGPGTRLTVT.

V gene TRBV29-1 combines with J gene TRBJ1-1; D is possibly TRBD1 (6 bases). The CDR3 length is 14 residues. Germline-derived CDR1 and CDR2 are SQVTM and ANQGSEA. With 4 bases removed from V and 4 bases from J, the gap between germline ends came to 16 bases. The CDR3 here is CSVVPPLGGTEAFF. The CDR3 bases are TGCAGCGTTGTCCCCCCCTTAGGGGGCACTGAAGCTTTCTTT.

This clone came up a few times. The rearrangement joins TRBV6-2 or TRBV6-3 to TRBJ2-7; D uncertain. Trimming pared 6 bases from V and 0 bases from J, leaving 21 bases between. CDR3 length: 17 amino acids. CDR1 is MNHEY and CDR2 is SVGEGT in the germline V gene. CDR3 protein: CASSNSLAEWVSYEQYF. The CDR3 bases are TGTGCCAGCAGCAATTCCCTTGCGGAGTGGGTCTCCTACGAGCAGTACTTC.

The gene calls are TRBV6-5 and TRBJ1-5; D is unclear. Germline values: CDR1 MNHEY, CDR2 SVGAGI. The CDR3 runs 13 residues. The V end was cut by 2 bases, the J end by 6 bases, with 8 bases between. CDR3 nucleotides: TGTGCCAGCAGTTACAGGGAGGGTCAGCCCCAGCATTTT. Protein: CASSYREGQPQHF.

The chain uses TRBV9 and TRBJ2-7; 7 bases are a match to TRBD1. J lost 6 bases, V lost 3 bases, and 9 bases had no gene match. The germline gives CDR1 SGDLS, CDR2 YYNGEE. This CDR3 spans 14 amino acids. CDR3 coding DNA: TGTGCCAGCAGCGCCAGACAGGGTGAAGGCGAGCAGTACTTC. This codes for CASSARQGEGEQYF.

This sequence joins TRBV6-1 and TRBJ2-1; weak D call: TRBD2 (6 bases). There are 16 residues in the CDR3. V was clipped by 4 bases and J by 0 bases, with 13 bases between them. CDR1 and CDR2 (germline): MNHNS, SASEGT. The CDR3 reads CASSVWTTSSYNEQFF. The CDR3 nucleotides are TGTGCCAGCAGTGTATGGACTACAAGCTCCTACAATGAGCAGTTCTTC.

V gene TRBV5-4 combines with J gene TRBJ1-4; the match to TRBD1 covers 7 bases. Germline lookup yields CDR1 SGHNT and CDR2 YYREEE (reference sequence). V dropped 5 bases and J dropped 0; count of bases not matched to a gene: 7. The CDR3 spans 16 residues. The CDR3 is CASRDRDRATNEKLFF. Written as DNA, the CDR3 is TGTGCCAGCAGAGATAGGGACAGAGCAACTAATGAAAAACTGTTTTTT.

The chain uses TRBV18 and TRBJ1-1, with D possibly TRBD1 on 5 matching bases. The CDR3 has 15 amino acids. CDR1 KGHSH and CDR2 LQKENI come from the germline V gene. Between the trimmed V and J ends, which lost 4 bases and 1 base, there was a span of 13 bases. The CDR3: CASSLGDGGNTEAFF. CDR3 sequence (DNA): TGTGCCAGCTCACTGGGGGACGGGGGGAACACTGAAGCTTTCTTT.

This clone appeared a few times. The junction does not match germline at one end; this may be a read error. V and J are TRBV7-9 and TRBJ1-1; D may be TRBD1 (5 bases). Germline V gene sequence: CDR1 SEHNR, CDR2 FQNEAQ (reference sequence). CDR3 length: 16 amino acids. The CDR3 DNA sequence: TGTGCCAGCAGCGTAGCTCCGGGACTCCGGAACACTGAAGCTTTCTTT. Its protein is CASSVAPGLRNTEAFF.

This chain links TRBV27 with TRBJ2-2, with 12 bases that match TRBD1. The V gene end was trimmed by 8 bases and the J gene end by 2 bases; junction bases not matched to a gene: 6. This CDR3 spans 16 amino acids. Per the germline V gene, CDR1 is MNHEY and CDR2 is SMNVEV (reference sequence). In DNA, the CDR3 is TGTGCCAGCTCCCCCGGGACAGGGGGCAACACCGGGGAGCTGTTTTTT. Translation: CASSPGTGGNTGELFF.